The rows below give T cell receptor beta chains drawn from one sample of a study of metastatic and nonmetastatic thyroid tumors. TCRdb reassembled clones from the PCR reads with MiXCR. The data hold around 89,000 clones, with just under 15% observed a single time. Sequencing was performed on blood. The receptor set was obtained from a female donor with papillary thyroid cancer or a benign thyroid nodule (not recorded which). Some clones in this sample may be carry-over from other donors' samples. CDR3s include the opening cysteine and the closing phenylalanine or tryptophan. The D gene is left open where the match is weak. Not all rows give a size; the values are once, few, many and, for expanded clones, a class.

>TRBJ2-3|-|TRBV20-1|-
TGCAGTGCTGGCCGGACTGGCACAGATACGCAGTATTTT
CSAGRTGTDTQYF
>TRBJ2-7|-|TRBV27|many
TGTGCCAGCAGTTCCTTTTCTGGGACCTCCTACGAGCAGTACTTC
CASSSFSGTSYEQYF
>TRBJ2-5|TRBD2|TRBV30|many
TGTGCCTGGAGTGTGTGGGGGGGAGACGAGACCCAGTACTTC
CAWSVWGGDETQYF
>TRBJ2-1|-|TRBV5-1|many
TGCGCCAGCAGCGCAGACCCAGGTTACAATGAGCAGTTCTTC
CASSADPGYNEQFF
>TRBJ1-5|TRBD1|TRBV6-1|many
TGTGCCAGCAGGGCCACAGGGGATGGGCAGCCCCAGCATTTT
CASRATGDGQPQHF
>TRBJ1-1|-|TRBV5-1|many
TGCGCCAGCAGCTTAGAGTCGAGGACTGAAGCTTTCTTT
CASSLESRTEAFF
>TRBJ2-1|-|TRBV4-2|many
TGTGCCAGCAGCCAGGGGCGGGACAATGAGCAGTTCTTC
CASSQGRDNEQFF
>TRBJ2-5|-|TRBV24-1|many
TGTGCCACCAGTGATTCGTGGGGGCTCGCAGAGACCCAGTACTTC
CATSDSWGLAETQYF
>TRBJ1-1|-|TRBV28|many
TGTGCCAGCAGTCCGGAGCAGAACACTGAAGCTTTCTTT
CASSPEQNTEAFF
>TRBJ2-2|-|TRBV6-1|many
TGTGCCAGCAGTTCTGGGGGGACCACCGGGGAGCTGTTTTTT
CASSSGGTTGELFF
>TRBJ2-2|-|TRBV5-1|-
TGCGCCAGCAGCCCTGTGAACACCGGTGAGCTGTTTTTT
CASSPVNTGELFF
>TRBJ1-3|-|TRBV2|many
TGTGCCAGCAGTGCGGACCCCGAGGCGGACACCATATATTTT
CASSADPEADTIYF
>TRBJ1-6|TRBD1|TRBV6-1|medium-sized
TGTGCCAGCACCCTTCTCAGGGGGGGTCCGGCATATTCACCCCTCCACTTT
CASTLLRGGPAYSPLHF
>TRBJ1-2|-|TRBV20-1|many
TGCAGTGCTAAGTACTTGTATGGCTACACCTTC
CSAKYLYGYTF
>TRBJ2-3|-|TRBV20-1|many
TGCAGTGCCCCAATTCGGTGGCGGGGCCTCACAGATACGCAGTATTTT
CSAPIRWRGLTDTQYF
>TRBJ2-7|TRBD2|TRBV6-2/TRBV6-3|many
TGTGCCAGCAGGGGATCGGGGGGGTCCTACGAGCAGTACTTC
CASRGSGGSYEQYF
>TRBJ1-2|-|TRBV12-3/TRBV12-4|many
TGTGCCAGCAGTCCCCCCATGGGGGCCACCTATGGCTACACCTTC
CASSPPMGATYGYTF
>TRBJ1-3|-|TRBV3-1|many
TGTGCCAGCAGCGAAACTGACAGCTCTGGAAACACCATATATTTT
CASSETDSSGNTIYF
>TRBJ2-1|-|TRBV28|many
TGTGCCAGCAGTCGTACAGGTAGCTCCTACAATGAGCAGTTCTTC
CASSRTGSSYNEQFF
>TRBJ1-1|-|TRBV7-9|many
TGTGCCAGCAGCTTATGGAATACTGAAGCTTTCTTT
CASSLWNTEAFF
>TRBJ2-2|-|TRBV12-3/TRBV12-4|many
TGTGCCAGCAGTTTGGCAGGGACATCTAACACCGGGGAGCTGTTTTTT
CASSLAGTSNTGELFF
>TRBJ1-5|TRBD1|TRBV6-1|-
TGTGCCAGCCGTGAGAGCGGCGGGACAGGCGTCAATCAGCCCCATCATTTT
CASRESGGTGVNQPHHF
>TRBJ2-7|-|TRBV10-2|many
TGCGCCAGCAGTGAGACCCTAGACCGGGAGCAGTACTTC
CASSETLDREQYF